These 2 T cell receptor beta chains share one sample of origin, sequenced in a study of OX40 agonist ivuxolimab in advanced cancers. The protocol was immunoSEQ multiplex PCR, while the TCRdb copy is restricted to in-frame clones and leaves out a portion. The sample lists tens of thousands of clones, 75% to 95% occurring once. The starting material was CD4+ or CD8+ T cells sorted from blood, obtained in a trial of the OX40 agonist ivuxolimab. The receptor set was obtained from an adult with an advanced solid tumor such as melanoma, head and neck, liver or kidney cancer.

Here the CDR3 reads CASSVQEAYEQYF. In DNA, the CDR3 is TGTGCCAGCAGTGTTCAGGAAGCCTACGAGCAGTACTTC. This chain links TRBV2 with TRBJ2-7, with unresolved D. Trimming cost V 4 bases and J 2 bases, with 9 bases left between them. The CDR3 runs to 13 residues. Germline V lookup: CDR1 SNHLY, CDR2 FYNNEI. The variable domain in full, with the rest retrieved from reference TRBV2 and TRBJ2-7, is EPEVTQTPSHQVTQMGQEVILRCVPISNHLYFYWYRQILGQKVEFLVSFYNNEISEKSEIFDDQFSVERPDGSNFTLKIRSTKLEDSAMYFCASSVQEAYEQYFGPGTRLTVT.

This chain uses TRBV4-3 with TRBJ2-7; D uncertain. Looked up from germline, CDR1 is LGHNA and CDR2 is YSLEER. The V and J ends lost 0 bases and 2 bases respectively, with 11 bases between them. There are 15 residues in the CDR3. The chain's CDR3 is CASSQDPSIAYEQYF. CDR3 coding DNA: TGCGCCAGCAGCCAAGATCCCTCGATCGCCTACGAGCAGTACTTC.